This T cell receptor beta chain was sequenced during a study of T cells in Graves' hyperthyroidism and ophthalmopathy. Each ophthalmopathy patient scored at least 3 on the Clinical Activity Score and at least 4 on NOSPECS grade, with duration under 3 months. Clinical symptoms, serum thyroxine and TRAb, thyroid ultrasound and orbital computed tomography together formed the diagnostic basis. Amplification of TCR beta CDR3 regions used RNA as the template. Initially, a first-round RT-PCR of the TCR CDR3 employed the HTBI primer set. TCRdb re-called the multiplex PCR reads with MiXCR, one entry per CDR3 protein. The data contain around 600,000 distinct CDR3 sequences, about a sixth of them seen just once; the ten biggest clones take up roughly 3%. Material for sequencing was blood. This clonotype originated in a woman in her thirties or forties with Graves' ophthalmopathy.

This chain's CDR3 is CSATRGTGHGYTF. In DNA form, the CDR3 reads TGCAGTGCTACCAGAGGGACAGGGCATGGCTACACCTTC. This sequence joins TRBV20-1 and TRBJ1-2, with TRBD1 matching over 9 bases. The J segment lost 6 bases and the V segment lost 4 bases, leaving 6 bases of the junction unmatched. The germline gives CDR1 DFQATT, CDR2 SNEGSKA (reference sequence). The CDR3 is 13 amino acids.